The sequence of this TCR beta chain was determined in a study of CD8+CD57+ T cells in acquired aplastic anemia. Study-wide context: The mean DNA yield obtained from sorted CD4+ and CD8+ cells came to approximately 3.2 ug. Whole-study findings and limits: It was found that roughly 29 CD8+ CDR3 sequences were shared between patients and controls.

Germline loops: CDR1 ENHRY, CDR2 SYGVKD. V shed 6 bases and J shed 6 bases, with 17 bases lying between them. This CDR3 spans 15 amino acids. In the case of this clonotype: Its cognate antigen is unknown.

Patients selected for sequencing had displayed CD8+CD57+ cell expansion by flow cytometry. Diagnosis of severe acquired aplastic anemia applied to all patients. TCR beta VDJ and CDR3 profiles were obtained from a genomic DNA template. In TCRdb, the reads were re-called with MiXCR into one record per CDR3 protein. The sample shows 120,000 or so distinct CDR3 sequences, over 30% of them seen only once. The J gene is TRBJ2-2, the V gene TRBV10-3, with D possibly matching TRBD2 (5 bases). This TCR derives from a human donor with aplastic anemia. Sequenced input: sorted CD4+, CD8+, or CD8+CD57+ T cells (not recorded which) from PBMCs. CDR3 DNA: TGTGCCATCAGCCACGGACTGCAGGCCCCCGGGGAGCTGTTTTTT. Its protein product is CAISHGLQAPGELFF.